Listed below are T cell receptor beta chains from one sample, sequenced in a study of blood T cell repertoires in COVID-19. Assay: immunoSEQ multiplex PCR; the TCRdb copy retains only in-frame clones and omits some. This sample carries fewer than 250,000 clones, 86% of them seen once, and the ten largest clones take roughly 1.9%. The specimen sequenced was PBMCs or T cells enriched from blood (not recorded which). These receptors were obtained from a woman between 45 and 65 years old who had recovered from COVID-19. Both conserved end residues are part of each CDR3. D genes are given only for firm matches. Only some rows state a clone size, as once, few, many or a class for expanded clones.

j_call v_call clone_size d_call cdr3_length cdr3_aa cdr3_nt
TRBJ2-5 TRBV10-3 - - 12 CATGVSQETQYF TGTGCCACAGGGGTTTCCCAAGAGACCCAGTACTTC
TRBJ2-5 TRBV5-1 - TRBD1 15 CASSWTGAGQETQYF TGCGCCAGCAGCTGGACAGGGGCCGGCCAAGAGACCCAGTACTTC
TRBJ2-7 TRBV5-3 once TRBD1 17 CARSLAALGQGLYEQYF TGTGCCAGAAGCTTGGCGGCTCTTGGACAGGGGCTTTACGAGCAGTACTTC
TRBJ2-7 TRBV27 once - 13 CASSFSGQRRQYF TGTGCCAGCAGTTTCTCAGGACAACGTAGGCAGTACTTC
TRBJ2-7 TRBV9 - - 13 CASSVVPTYEQYF TGTGCCAGCAGCGTAGTGCCTACCTACGAGCAGTACTTC
TRBJ2-1 TRBV11-3 few TRBD2 16 CASSLESSGRSQEQFF TGTGCCAGCAGCTTAGAGTCTAGCGGGAGAAGTCAAGAGCAGTTCTTC
TRBJ1-3 TRBV18 - TRBD1 18 CASSPPVGRGSAGNTIYF TGTGCCAGCTCACCACCGGTGGGCAGGGGGTCAGCTGGAAACACCATATATTTT
TRBJ2-7 TRBV6-1 - TRBD2 17 CASSEAPHLAGGAEQYF TGTGCCAGCAGTGAAGCGCCCCATCTAGCGGGAGGAGCCGAGCAGTACTTC
TRBJ2-7 TRBV12-3/TRBV12-4 - - 11 CASSVYGKQYF TGTGCCAGCAGTGTCTACGGGAAGCAGTACTTC
TRBJ1-1 TRBV9 - TRBD1 16 CASSPKGAQMGTEAFF TGTGCCAGCAGCCCAAAGGGGGCGCAGATGGGAACTGAAGCTTTCTTT
TRBJ2-1 TRBV19 - - 13 CASRLSSYNEQFF TGTGCCAGTAGGCTGAGCTCCTACAATGAGCAGTTCTTC